This T cell receptor (beta chain) originates from a study of blood T cells in healthy people across ages. The CDR3 runs 12 residues. V lost 3 bases and J lost 11, with 13 bases in between. Germline loops: CDR1 MNHEY, CDR2 SMNVEV (reference sequence). Sample-barcoded 5' priming and a J-beta primer mix drove a second PCR of roughly 6 to 12 cycles. TCRdb called the 5' RACE reads again in MiXCR, with one record for every CDR3 protein. In the table there are around 650,000 distinct CDR3 sequences, roughly 32% of which are singletons. The V and J genes are TRBV27 and TRBJ2-5, with unresolved D. Specimen: blood. The receptor was isolated from a woman aged 80 or over in good health. DNA of the CDR3: TGTGCCAGCAGTTTCCGTCGGAGTGAGCAGTACTTC. Protein: CASSFRRSEQYF.